This TCR beta chain was profiled in a study of beta chain features in type 1 diabetes. Of note for this clone: Its antigen is as yet unknown.

Expressed TCRB transcripts were sequenced after all isolated RNA was converted to cDNA. Sequencing was performed with immunoSEQ multiplex PCR; in TCRdb, only in-frame clones are kept and a portion is missing. The sample shows roughly 260,000 clones, around 9.9% of them seen only once. General study points: TCRB repertoires of naive, central memory and Treg cells appeared more similar among patients than among healthy donors. Moderate yet significant TCRB CDR3 shortening was seen in Type 1 diabetes patients in all four CD4+ subsets.

The sequenced sample consisted of naive CD4+ T cells from blood. This clonotype was sampled from a man aged 25 to 40 with type 1 diabetes.

In DNA, the CDR3 is TGTGCCAGCAGCTTACCCAGACGTCGGGATGAGCAGTTCTTC. Translation: CASSLPRRRDEQFF. This chain links TRBV11-2 with TRBJ2-1, with no clear D. The CDR3 loop spans 14 amino acids. The germline V gene has CDR1 SGHAT and CDR2 FQNNGV. V dropped 2 bases and J dropped 8 bases, with 13 bases sitting between them.